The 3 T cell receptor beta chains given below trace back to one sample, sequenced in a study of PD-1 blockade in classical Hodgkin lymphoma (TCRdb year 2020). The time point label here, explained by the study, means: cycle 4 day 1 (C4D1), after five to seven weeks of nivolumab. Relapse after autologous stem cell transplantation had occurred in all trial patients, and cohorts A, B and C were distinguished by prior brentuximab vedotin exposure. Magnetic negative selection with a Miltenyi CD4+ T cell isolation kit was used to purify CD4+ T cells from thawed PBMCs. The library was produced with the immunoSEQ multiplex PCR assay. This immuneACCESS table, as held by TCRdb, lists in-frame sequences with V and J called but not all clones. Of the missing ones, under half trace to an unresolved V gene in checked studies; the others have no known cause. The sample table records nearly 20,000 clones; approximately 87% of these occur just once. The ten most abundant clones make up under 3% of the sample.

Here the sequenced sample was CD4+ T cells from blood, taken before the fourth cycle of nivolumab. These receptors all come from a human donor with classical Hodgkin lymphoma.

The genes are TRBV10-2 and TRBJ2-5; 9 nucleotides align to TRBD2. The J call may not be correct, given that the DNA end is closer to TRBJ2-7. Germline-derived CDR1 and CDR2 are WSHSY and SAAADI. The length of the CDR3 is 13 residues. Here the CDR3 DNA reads TGCGCCAGCAGTGAGAGCGGGAGGTACGAGCAGTACTTC. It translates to CASSESGRYEQYF.

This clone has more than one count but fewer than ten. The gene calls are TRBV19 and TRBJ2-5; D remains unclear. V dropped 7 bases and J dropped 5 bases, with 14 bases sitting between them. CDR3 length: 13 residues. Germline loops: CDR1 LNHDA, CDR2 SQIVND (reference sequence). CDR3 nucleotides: TGTGCCAGTACTACGGTCGTTGGGGAGACCCAGTACTTC. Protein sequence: CASTTVVGETQYF.

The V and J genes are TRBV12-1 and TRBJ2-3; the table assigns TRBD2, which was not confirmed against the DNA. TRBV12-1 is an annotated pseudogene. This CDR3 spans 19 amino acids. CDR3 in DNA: TGTGCCAGCAGCGCATGTCCCGGGACTAGCGGGAGGGGTACAGATACGCAGTATTTT. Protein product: CASSACPGTSGRGTDTQYF.